Below are 7 T cell receptor beta chains sequenced from a single sample in a study of beta chain features in type 1 diabetes. All of the isolated RNA was reverse transcribed, so expressed TCRB transcripts were sequenced. Clones were read by immunoSEQ multiplex PCR, and TCRdb kept only the in-frame ones, dropping some. The top ten hold just under 0.035% of the sample, which has approximately 250,000 clones, 9% to 10% seen once. What was sequenced was naive CD4+ T cells from blood. Every receptor here comes from a woman aged 18-29 years in good health.

The sample holds a few counts of this clone. This sequence joins TRBV7-2 and TRBJ2-5; the match to TRBD2 covers 9 bases. Germline V gene sequence: CDR1 SGHTA, CDR2 FQGNSA. V trimming: 1 base; J trimming: 1 base; junction bases outside the gene matches: 4. The CDR3 runs 16 residues. CDR3: CASSLGASGTQETQYF. Here the CDR3 DNA reads TGTGCCAGCAGCTTAGGGGCTAGCGGGACCCAAGAGACCCAGTACTTC.

The gene calls are TRBV19 and TRBJ1-5; 8 nucleotides agree with TRBD1. Germline CDR1 LNHDA, CDR2 SQIVND (reference sequence). CDR3 length equals 15 residues. Trimming cost V 6 bases and J 0 bases; bases outside gene matches: 4. For the CDR3, the DNA is TGTGCCAGTAGGACAGGGGTTTATAGCAATCAGCCCCAGCATTTT. Encoded protein: CASRTGVYSNQPQHF.

The table lists this clone with a few counts. The DNA of the CDR3 is TGCAGTGCTGGGACAGGGGAGGAGCAGTACTTC. This encodes CSAGTGEEQYF. The rearrangement joins TRBV20-1 to TRBJ2-7, with 10 positions matching TRBD1. The CDR3 has 11 residues. Trimming removed 5 bases from V and 7 bases from J; junction bases left unmatched: 2. Germline V gene data show CDR1 as DFQATT and CDR2 as SNEGSKA (reference sequence).

The V gene is TRBV28, the J gene TRBJ1-5; D gene unclear. V was trimmed by 1 base and J by 0 bases, leaving 22 bases between them. Germline-derived CDR1 and CDR2 are MDHEN and SYDVKM. This CDR3 contains 20 residues. CDR3 DNA: TGTGCCAGCAGTTTATTTACCTCTTCGAGTGCTCAATATAGCAATCAGCCCCAGCATTTT. This codes for CASSLFTSSSAQYSNQPQHF.

J is TRBJ2-1 and V is TRBV5-1; TRBD1 matches at 10 bases. V shed 4 bases and J 7 bases; nucleotides not matched to a gene: 5. Germline CDR1 reads SGHRS; CDR2 reads YFSETQ. This CDR3 region has 14 residues. This chain's CDR3 is CASSVDRGGNEQFF. Written as DNA, the CDR3 is TGCGCCAGCAGCGTGGACAGGGGGGGGAATGAGCAGTTCTTC.

V gene TRBV7-9 combines with J gene TRBJ1-1; the match to TRBD1 covers 8 bases. V was pared by 1 base and J by 3 bases, with 13 bases of the junction left unmatched. The CDR3 consists of 18 residues. The V gene's germline CDR1 is SEHNR and CDR2 FQNEAQ (reference sequence). CDR3 sequence reads: CASSLGSGGVGKYTEAFF. In nucleotides, the CDR3 is TGTGCCAGCAGCTTAGGTTCAGGGGGCGTGGGAAAGTACACTGAAGCTTTCTTT. Filled out from reference TRBV7-9 and TRBJ1-1, the complete variable domain reads DTGVSQNPRHKITKRGQNVTFRCDPISEHNRLYWYRQTLGQGPEFLTYFQNEAQLEKSRLLSDRFSAERPKGSFSTLEIQRTEQGDSAMYLCASSLGSGGVGKYTEAFFGQGTRLTVV.

This clone was seen a handful of times. The rearrangement joins TRBV14 to TRBJ1-5; D remains unclear. CDR3 length: 13 residues. Germline assignment: CDR1 SGHDN and CDR2 FVKESK. V shed 4 bases and J shed 4 bases, with 8 bases lying between them. The CDR3 here is CASSPSLNQPQHF. The CDR3 nucleotides are TGTGCCAGCAGCCCCTCCTTAAATCAGCCCCAGCATTTT.